Shown below are 23 T cell receptor beta chains from a single sample sequenced in a study of memory CD4+ T cells and cytomegalovirus serostatus. The sort gate was single viable CD3+CD4+CD8-CD45RO+ cells for memory CD4+ T cells. Clones were sequenced by immunoSEQ multiplex PCR, and TCRdb holds only the in-frame ones, with some missing. The sample carries over 50,000 clones, around four fifths recorded once. Sequencing input: memory CD4+ T cells from blood. The receptors stem from an adult in good health and CMV-seronegative.

Of note for this clone: At one boundary the junction diverges from the germline segment, which might be a read error. The V call is TRBV4-1, the J call TRBJ2-7, with 10 bases fitting TRBD1. Germline CDR1 MGHRA, CDR2 YSYEKL. This CDR3 contains 14 residues. CDR3 region: CASSLLGTGAPGNF. For the CDR3, the DNA is TGCGCCAGCAGCCTACTCGGGACAGGGGCCCCGGGGAACTTC.

This chain uses TRBV6-5 with TRBJ1-5; 10 bases fit TRBD1. This CDR3 region has 15 residues. Germline CDR1 MNHEY, CDR2 SVGAGI. V dropped 4 bases and J dropped 7; count of bases not matched to a gene: 7. The chain's CDR3 is CASSSDRGIGQPQHF. DNA of the CDR3: TGTGCCAGCAGTTCGGACAGGGGGATCGGACAGCCCCAGCATTTT.

The chain has TRBV5-1 and TRBJ2-7; D is possibly TRBD2 (6 bases). Germline CDR1 SGHRS, CDR2 YFSETQ. V lost 6 bases to trimming and J lost 3 bases, with 16 bases between them. This CDR3 contains 14 residues. CDR3: CASTKGGSDYEQYF. The CDR3, as DNA: TGCGCCAGCACCAAGGGAGGTAGTGACTACGAGCAGTACTTC.

This rearrangement joins TRBV7-2 to TRBJ1-3; D is undetermined. The germline V gene has CDR1 SGHTA and CDR2 FQGNSA. V was cut by 1 base and J by 0 bases, with 7 bases left in between. The CDR3 sequence is 15 residues long. The CDR3 reads CASSLEVRSGNTIYF. The CDR3 coding sequence is TGTGCCAGCAGCTTAGAGGTTCGCTCTGGAAACACCATATATTTT.

This sequence joins TRBV27 and TRBJ2-7; TRBD2 might be the D (6 bases). Trimming shortened V by 3 bases and J by 1 base, and 10 bases separated the two germline ends. Germline CDR1 MNHEY, CDR2 SMNVEV (reference sequence). The CDR3 is made up of 14 amino acids. The CDR3 region is CASSFRRESYEQYF. The CDR3 DNA reads as TGTGCCAGCAGTTTTCGACGGGAGTCCTACGAGCAGTACTTC.

This chain links TRBV5-5 with TRBJ1-5; unclear D gene. Germline V gene lookup returns CDR1 SGHKS and CDR2 YYEKEE (reference sequence). V gave up 4 bases and J gave up 3 bases, with 8 bases separating them. This CDR3 comprises 13 residues. The CDR3 coding sequence is TGTGCCAGCAGCCCTTGGTTCAATCAGCCCCAGCATTTT. Translation: CASSPWFNQPQHF.

The chain employs TRBV2 and TRBJ2-2, with D perhaps TRBD2 (6 bases). The V and J ends lost 4 bases and 4 bases respectively, with 13 bases between them. The CDR3 totals 15 residues. Germline V gene sequence: CDR1 SNHLY, CDR2 FYNNEI. DNA for the CDR3: TGTGCCAGCAGTGCGGCCCTAGCGCGCACCGGGGAGCTGTTTTTT. It codes for CASSAALARTGELFF.

V is TRBV5-8 and J is TRBJ1-5, with D hard to call. Germline V gene sequence: CDR1 SGHTS, CDR2 YDEGEE. The V end was cut by 0 bases, the J end by 0 bases, with 10 bases between. The CDR3 has 16 residues. The DNA for the CDR3 is TGTGCCAGCAGCTTGGCCGACTACTATAGCAATCAGCCCCAGCATTTT. Encoded protein: CASSLADYYSNQPQHF.

The chain has TRBV9 and TRBJ2-5, with 7 bases aligning to TRBD2. CDR3 size: 17 residues. Germline loops: CDR1 SGDLS, CDR2 YYNGEE. V trimming: 0 bases; J trimming: 0 bases; junction bases outside the gene matches: 8. The CDR3 coding sequence is TGTGCCAGCAGCGTAGCTCCTAGCGGAGAGTACCAAGAGACCCAGTACTTC. Translated: CASSVAPSGEYQETQYF.

Only one count was recorded for this clone. The chain employs TRBV7-9 and TRBJ1-4, with TRBD1 matching over 8 bases. The CDR3 length is 13 residues. Germline V lookup: CDR1 SEHNR, CDR2 FQNEAQ (reference sequence). J lost 8 bases, V lost 6 bases, and 5 bases had no gene match. In DNA, the CDR3 is TGTGCCAGCAGGGAGGGACAGGCGGAAAAACTGTTTTTT. This gives the protein CASREGQAEKLFF.

This clone was recorded once. The gene calls are TRBV7-2 and TRBJ2-5; D call uncertain. The CDR3 is made up of 13 amino acids. Germline CDR1 reads SGHTA; CDR2 reads FQGNSA. Between the trimmed V and J ends, which lost 6 bases and 2 bases, there was a span of 10 bases. Here the CDR3 DNA reads TGTGCCAGCAGTTCGGACGGTCAAGAGACCCAGTACTTC. This codes for CASSSDGQETQYF. Looking up the rest from reference TRBV7-2 and TRBJ2-5 gives the full variable domain: GAGVSQSPSNKVTEKGKDVELRCDPISGHTALYWYRQSLGQGLEFLIYFQGNSAPDKSGLPSDRFSAERTGGSVSTLTIQRTQQEDSAVYLCASSSDGQETQYFGPGTRLLVL.

The V call is TRBV19, the J call TRBJ1-5; TRBD1 is a possible D gene (5 bases). This CDR3 is built from 15 residues. CDR1 and CDR2 from the germline V gene are LNHDA and SQIVND (reference sequence). V lost 6 bases and J 4 bases, leaving 16 bases between the germline ends. The CDR3 spells CASRPGTQGNQPQHF. Written as DNA, the CDR3 is TGTGCCAGTAGGCCCGGGACCCAGGGAAATCAGCCCCAGCATTTT.

This clone was seen a handful of times. The chain carries TRBV6-1 and TRBJ2-1; perhaps TRBD1 as D (5 bases). The germline V and J ends were trimmed by 7 bases and 15 bases, with 19 bases remaining between them. Germline V gene data show CDR1 as MNHNS and CDR2 as SASEGT. The CDR3 is 12 amino acids. Written as DNA, the CDR3 is TGTGCCAGCAATTCAGCAGGGCTTAAAGGGTTCTTC. Its protein product is CASNSAGLKGFF.

This chain uses TRBV21-1 with TRBJ2-7. TRBV21-1 is a listed pseudogene. The CDR3 is made up of 16 amino acids. DNA of the CDR3: TGTGCCAGCAGCATTGGGCCGGACGCGGTAAATGTGGAGCAGTACTTC. This sequence encodes CASSIGPDAVNVEQYF.

The CDR3 sequence is CASSPGMLTEAFF. The CDR3 region has the DNA TGTGCCAGCAGCCCCGGGATGCTCACTGAAGCTTTCTTT. The chain uses TRBV5-5 and TRBJ1-1; D is ambiguous. CDR1 and CDR2 from the germline V gene are SGHKS and YYEKEE (reference sequence). Trimming pared 4 bases from V and 4 bases from J, leaving 11 bases between. This CDR3 region has 13 residues.

This clone was counted a single time. This chain links TRBV27 with TRBJ1-2, with D possibly being TRBD1 (5 bases). The CDR3 covers 16 residues. Trimming removed 6 bases from V and 0 bases from J, with 17 bases in between. Germline CDR1 reads MNHEY; CDR2 reads SMNVEV (reference sequence). The CDR3 region has the DNA TGTGCCAGCAGCCGTGTCAGGGAATCAGCTAACTATGGCTACACCTTC. Translation gives CASSRVRESANYGYTF.

This clone was counted between two and nine times. J is TRBJ2-7 and V is TRBV2; 10 bases map to TRBD1. The J segment lost 2 bases and the V segment lost 11 bases, leaving 0 bases of the junction unmatched. This CDR3 comprises 11 residues. Germline V gene lookup returns CDR1 SNHLY and CDR2 FYNNEI. The CDR3 bases are TGTGCCGGGACAGGGGCCTACGAGCAGTACTTC. This translates into CAGTGAYEQYF.

This rearrangement joins TRBV7-9 to TRBJ1-1; D is unresolved. The germline gives CDR1 SEHNR, CDR2 FQNEAQ (reference sequence). This CDR3 is 15 amino acids long. V lost 2 bases and J 1 base, leaving 11 bases between the germline ends. CDR3 amino acids: CASSLNDGRNTEAFF. Here the CDR3 DNA reads TGTGCCAGCAGCTTAAATGACGGACGGAACACTGAAGCTTTCTTT.

The V gene is TRBV5-1, the J gene TRBJ2-1; 8 positions match TRBD1. V trimming: 0 bases; J trimming: 5 bases; junction bases outside the gene matches: 4. Per the germline V gene, CDR1 is SGHRS and CDR2 is YFSETQ. The CDR3 contains 15 residues. The CDR3 DNA reads as TGCGCCAGCAGCTTGGCAGGGGGCAGGGACAATGAGCAGTTCTTC. Amino acid sequence: CASSLAGGRDNEQFF.

The chain recombines TRBV7-2 with TRBJ2-7; possibly TRBD2 for D (6 bases). This CDR3 is built from 18 residues. Per the germline V gene, CDR1 is SGHTA and CDR2 is FQGNSA. Deletions cut 4 bases from V and 3 bases from J, with 25 bases between. CDR3 amino acids: CASSSPVGGTFGIYEQYF. CDR3 bases: TGTGCCAGCAGCTCCCCCGTAGGAGGGACCTTCGGAATCTACGAGCAGTACTTC. Together with reference TRBV7-2 and TRBJ2-7, the CDR3 gives the full variable domain: GAGVSQSPSNKVTEKGKDVELRCDPISGHTALYWYRQSLGQGLEFLIYFQGNSAPDKSGLPSDRFSAERTGGSVSTLTIQRTQQEDSAVYLCASSSPVGGTFGIYEQYFGPGTRLTVT.

The chain links TRBV7-3 to TRBJ2-6; the match to TRBD2 covers 7 bases. The CDR3 is 16 residues long. The ends lost 4 bases at V and 2 bases at J; junction bases unmatched: 5. Germline V lookup: CDR1 SGHTA, CDR2 FQGTGA. The CDR3 loop is CASSSGTKAGANVLTF. CDR3 nucleotide sequence: TGTGCCAGCAGCTCCGGGACTAAAGCTGGGGCCAACGTCCTGACTTTC.

CDR3 DNA: TGTGCCAGCAGAGGGGACAGGGCGGAAACAGATACGCAGTATTTT. This encodes CASRGDRAETDTQYF. This chain joins TRBV7-9 and TRBJ2-3, with 9 bases matching TRBD1. Germline V gene sequence: CDR1 SEHNR, CDR2 FQNEAQ (reference sequence). With 6 bases clipped from V and 3 bases from J, the junction kept 7 bases outside the gene matches. There are 15 residues in the CDR3.

J is TRBJ1-2 and V is TRBV25-1; 8 bases fit TRBD1. With V trimmed by 6 bases and J by 4 bases, 7 bases remained unmatched. The CDR3 has 14 amino acids. Germline V gene data show CDR1 as MGHDK and CDR2 as SYGVNS. The CDR3 here is CASSQGGTGYGYTF. Here the CDR3 DNA reads TGTGCCAGCAGCCAGGGGGGGACAGGCTATGGCTACACCTTC.